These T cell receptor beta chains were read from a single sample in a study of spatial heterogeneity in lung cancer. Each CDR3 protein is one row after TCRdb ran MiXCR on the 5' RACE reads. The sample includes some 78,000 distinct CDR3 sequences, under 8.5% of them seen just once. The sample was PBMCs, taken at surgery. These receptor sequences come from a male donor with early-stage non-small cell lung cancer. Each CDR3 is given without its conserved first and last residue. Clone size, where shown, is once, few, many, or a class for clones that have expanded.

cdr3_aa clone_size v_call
ASGAGYNEQF many TRBV5-1
STKLAGEAAQY many TRBV20-1
ASSGDSRNQPQH many TRBV6-1
ASRFDRRIYGYT many TRBV5-8
ASSQTYGYT many TRBV5-5
ASSPGVQETQY many TRBV7-3
ASSLAVLATNEKLF many TRBV7-2
ASSPAPRTSPDTQY few TRBV18
ASSPDGNTIY NA TRBV18
ASSYSPTYNEQF few TRBV6-5
ASSLSGTGAHGYT many TRBV3-1